The TCR beta chain described here comes from a study of identical twins. Each CDR3 protein is one row after TCRdb ran MiXCR on the 5' RACE reads. The data hold about 790,000 distinct CDR3 sequences, with roughly 20% observed a single time. The CDR3 sequence is 13 residues long. Per germline, CDR1 SGHTA and CDR2 FQGNSA. V was clipped by 4 bases and J by 5 bases; unmatched bases: 3. These data also formed part of another study, on T cells expressing NK-cell markers.

The V and J genes are TRBV7-2 and TRBJ2-5; 8 nucleotides line up with TRBD2. This receptor was identified in a woman between 18 and 30 years old in good health. Sequencing was carried out using PBMCs. Here the CDR3 reads CASSSRLAETQYF. The CDR3 DNA sequence: TGTGCCAGCAGCTCCAGACTAGCGGAGACCCAGTACTTC.